This T cell receptor beta chain was documented in a study of CXCR3-negative and CXCR3-positive naive CD8 T cells. Overall study findings and caveats: The TRBV-TRBJ usage of naive CXCR3-negative and CXCR3-positive cells was similar, but that of memory cells differed. Both of the naive subsets showed about the same high diversity, but memory CD8+ cells had much less.

Carrying UMI labels, the TRB cDNA libraries were prepared through 5' RACE. TCRdb reanalyzed the 5' RACE reads, giving one entry per CDR3 protein sequence and no DNA. This sample's table reports roughly 89,000 distinct CDR3 sequences. Concerning this clonotype: Its antigen is not known.

The germline V gene encodes CDR1 LNHDA and CDR2 SQIVND (reference sequence). The CDR3 spans 13 residues. The TCR was taken from a human donor in good health. Some clones in this sample may be carry-over from other donors' samples. The sample taken for sequencing was naive CXCR3- CD8+ T cells from blood. Subset: CD45RO-CCR7+CD27+CD95- naive CD8+ T cells lacking CXCR3 (TNR3-). V usage is TRBV19 and J usage is TRBJ1-1; TCRdb selects TRBD1, and the lack of DNA leaves this call unchecked. This chain's CDR3 is CASSSSGGAEAFF. The complete variable domain, with remaining parts taken from reference TRBV19 and TRBJ1-1, reads DGGITQSPKYLFRKEGQNVTLSCEQNLNHDAMYWYRQDPGQGLRLIYYSQIVNDFQKGDIAEGYSVSREKKESFPLTVTSAQKNPTAFYLCASSSSGGAEAFFGQGTRLTVV.